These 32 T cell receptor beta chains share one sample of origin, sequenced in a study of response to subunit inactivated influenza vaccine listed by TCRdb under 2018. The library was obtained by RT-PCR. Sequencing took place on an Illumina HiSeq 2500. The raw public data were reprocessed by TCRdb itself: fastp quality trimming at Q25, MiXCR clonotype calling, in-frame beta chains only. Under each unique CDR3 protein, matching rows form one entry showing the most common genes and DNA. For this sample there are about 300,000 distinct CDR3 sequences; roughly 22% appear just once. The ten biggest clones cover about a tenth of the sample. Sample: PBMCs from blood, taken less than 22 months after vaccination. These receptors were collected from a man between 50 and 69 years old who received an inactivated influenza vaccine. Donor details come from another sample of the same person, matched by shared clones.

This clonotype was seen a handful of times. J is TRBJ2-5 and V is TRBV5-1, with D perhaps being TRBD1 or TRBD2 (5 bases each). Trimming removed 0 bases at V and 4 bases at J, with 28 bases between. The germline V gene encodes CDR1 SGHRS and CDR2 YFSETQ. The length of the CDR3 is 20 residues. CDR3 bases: TGCGCCAGCAGCTTGGCGGGAAGGACAATCTTGGTCGGGGAACCAGAGACCCAGTACTTC. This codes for CASSLAGRTILVGEPETQYF. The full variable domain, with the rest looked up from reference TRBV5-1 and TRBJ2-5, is KAGVTQTPRYLIKTRGQQVTLSCSPISGHRSVSWYQQTPGQGLQFLFEYFSETQRNKGNFPGRFSGRQFSNSRSEMNVSTLELGDSALYLCASSLAGRTILVGEPETQYFGPGTRLLVL.

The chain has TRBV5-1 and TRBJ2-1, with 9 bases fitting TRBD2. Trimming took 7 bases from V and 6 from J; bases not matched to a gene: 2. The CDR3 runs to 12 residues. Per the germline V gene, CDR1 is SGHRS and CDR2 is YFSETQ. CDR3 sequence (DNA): TGCGCCAGCGGGACTAGCTTCAATGAGCAGTTCTTC. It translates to CASGTSFNEQFF.

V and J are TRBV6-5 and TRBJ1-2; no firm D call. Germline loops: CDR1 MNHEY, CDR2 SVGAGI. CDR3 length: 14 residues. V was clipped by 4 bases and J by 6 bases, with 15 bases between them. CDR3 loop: CASSSSAGVDGYTF. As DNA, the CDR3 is TGTGCCAGCAGTTCTTCCGCTGGGGTTGATGGCTACACCTTC.

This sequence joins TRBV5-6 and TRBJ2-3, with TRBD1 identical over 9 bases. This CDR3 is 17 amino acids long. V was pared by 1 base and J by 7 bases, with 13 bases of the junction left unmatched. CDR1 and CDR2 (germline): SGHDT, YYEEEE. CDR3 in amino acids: CASSLLFGDREDHTQYF. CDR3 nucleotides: TGTGCCAGCAGCTTGCTCTTCGGGGACAGGGAGGACCATACGCAGTATTTT.

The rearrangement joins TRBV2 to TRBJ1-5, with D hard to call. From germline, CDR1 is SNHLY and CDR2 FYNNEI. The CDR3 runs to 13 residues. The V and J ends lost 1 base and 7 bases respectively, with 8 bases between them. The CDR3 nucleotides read TGTGCCAGCAGTGAAGAGAGTTCCCAGCCCCAGCATTTT. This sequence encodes CASSEESSQPQHF.

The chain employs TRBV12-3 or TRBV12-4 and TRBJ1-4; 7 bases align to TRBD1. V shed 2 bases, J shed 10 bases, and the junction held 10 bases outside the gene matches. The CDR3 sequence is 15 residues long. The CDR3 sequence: CASSLSRGQVLKLFF. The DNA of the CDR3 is TGTGCCAGCAGTTTAAGTAGGGGGCAGGTGTTAAAACTGTTTTTT.

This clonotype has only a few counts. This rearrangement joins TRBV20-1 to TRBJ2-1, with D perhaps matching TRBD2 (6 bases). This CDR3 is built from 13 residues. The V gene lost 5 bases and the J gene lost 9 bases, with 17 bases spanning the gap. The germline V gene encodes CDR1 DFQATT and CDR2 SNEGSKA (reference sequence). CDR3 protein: CSAPIPLATEQFF. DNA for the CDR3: TGCAGTGCTCCAATCCCCCTAGCGACTGAGCAGTTCTTC.

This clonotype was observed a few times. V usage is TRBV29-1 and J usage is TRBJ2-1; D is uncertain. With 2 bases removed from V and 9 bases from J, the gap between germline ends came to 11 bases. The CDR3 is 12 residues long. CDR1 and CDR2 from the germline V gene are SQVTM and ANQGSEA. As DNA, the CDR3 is TGCAGCGTTGAAATTAGGGTGGGTGAGCAGTTCTTC. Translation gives CSVEIRVGEQFF.

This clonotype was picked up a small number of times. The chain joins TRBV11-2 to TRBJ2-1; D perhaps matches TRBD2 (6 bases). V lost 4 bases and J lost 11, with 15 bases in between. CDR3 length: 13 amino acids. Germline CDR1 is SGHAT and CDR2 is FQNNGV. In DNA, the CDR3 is TGTGCCAGCAGCTCCCGGGACTTTACAAAGCAGTTCTTC. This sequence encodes CASSSRDFTKQFF.

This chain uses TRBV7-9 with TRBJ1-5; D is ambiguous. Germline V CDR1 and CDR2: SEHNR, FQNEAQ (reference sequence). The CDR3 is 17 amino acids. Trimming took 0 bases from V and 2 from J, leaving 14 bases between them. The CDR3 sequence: CASSLAFEAGGNQPQHF. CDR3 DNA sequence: TGTGCCAGCAGCTTAGCTTTCGAAGCAGGCGGCAATCAGCCCCAGCATTTT. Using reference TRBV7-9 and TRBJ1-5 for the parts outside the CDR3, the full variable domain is DTGVSQNPRHKITKRGQNVTFRCDPISEHNRLYWYRQTLGQGPEFLTYFQNEAQLEKSRLLSDRFSAERPKGSFSTLEIQRTEQGDSAMYLCASSLAFEAGGNQPQHFGDGTRLSIL.

The CDR3 spells CASSTTQGTSGAGELFF. The CDR3 DNA reads TGTGCCAGTAGTACCACCCAGGGGACTAGCGGGGCCGGGGAGCTGTTTTTT. The chain is built from TRBV19 and TRBJ2-2, with 13 bases matching TRBD2. The germline CDR1 and CDR2 sequences are LNHDA and SQIVND (reference sequence). This CDR3 contains 17 residues. With 4 bases clipped from V and 6 bases from J, the junction kept 8 bases outside the gene matches.

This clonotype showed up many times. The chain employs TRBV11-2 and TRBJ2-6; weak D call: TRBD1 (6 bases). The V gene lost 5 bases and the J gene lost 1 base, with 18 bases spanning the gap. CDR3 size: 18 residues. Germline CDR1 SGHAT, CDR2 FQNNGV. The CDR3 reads CASSRQTGPGSGANVLTF. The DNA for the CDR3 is TGTGCCAGCAGCAGGCAGACAGGCCCGGGATCTGGGGCCAACGTCCTGACTTTC.

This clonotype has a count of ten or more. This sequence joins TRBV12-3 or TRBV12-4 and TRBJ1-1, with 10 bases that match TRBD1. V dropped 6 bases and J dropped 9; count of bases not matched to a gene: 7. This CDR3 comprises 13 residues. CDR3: CASRGQGPHKAFF. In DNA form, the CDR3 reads TGTGCCAGCAGGGGACAGGGGCCGCACAAAGCTTTCTTT.

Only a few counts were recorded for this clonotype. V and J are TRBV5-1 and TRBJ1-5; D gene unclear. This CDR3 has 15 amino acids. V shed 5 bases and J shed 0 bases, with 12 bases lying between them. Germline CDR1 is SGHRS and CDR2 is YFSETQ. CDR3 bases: TGCGCCAGCAGACCGGACGGCTATAGCAATCAGCCCCAGCATTTT. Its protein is CASRPDGYSNQPQHF. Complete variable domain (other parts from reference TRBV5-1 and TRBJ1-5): KAGVTQTPRYLIKTRGQQVTLSCSPISGHRSVSWYQQTPGQGLQFLFEYFSETQRNKGNFPGRFSGRQFSNSRSEMNVSTLELGDSALYLCASRPDGYSNQPQHFGDGTRLSIL.

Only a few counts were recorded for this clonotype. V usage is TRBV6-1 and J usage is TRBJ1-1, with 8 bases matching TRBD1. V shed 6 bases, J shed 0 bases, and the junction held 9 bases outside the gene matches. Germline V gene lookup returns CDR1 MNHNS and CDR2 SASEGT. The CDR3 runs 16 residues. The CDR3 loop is CASRLTGDIMNTEAFF. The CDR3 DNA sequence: TGTGCCAGCAGGCTGACAGGGGATATTATGAACACTGAAGCTTTCTTT.

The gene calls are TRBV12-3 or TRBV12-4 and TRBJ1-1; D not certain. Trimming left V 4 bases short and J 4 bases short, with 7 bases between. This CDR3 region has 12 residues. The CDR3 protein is CASSSTPTEAFF. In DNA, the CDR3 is TGTGCCAGCAGTTCCACCCCCACTGAAGCTTTCTTT.

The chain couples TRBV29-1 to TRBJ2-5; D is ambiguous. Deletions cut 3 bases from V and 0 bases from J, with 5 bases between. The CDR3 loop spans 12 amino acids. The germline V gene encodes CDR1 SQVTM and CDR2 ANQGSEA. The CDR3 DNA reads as TGCAGCGTTGATTTGTACCAAGAGACCCAGTACTTC. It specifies CSVDLYQETQYF.

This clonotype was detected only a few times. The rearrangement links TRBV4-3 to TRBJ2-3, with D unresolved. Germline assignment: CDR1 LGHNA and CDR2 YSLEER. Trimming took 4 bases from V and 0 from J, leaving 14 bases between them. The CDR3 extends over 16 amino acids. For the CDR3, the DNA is TGCGCCAGCAGCCGCCGTGCCTTACCTAGCACAGATACGCAGTATTTT. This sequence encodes CASSRRALPSTDTQYF.

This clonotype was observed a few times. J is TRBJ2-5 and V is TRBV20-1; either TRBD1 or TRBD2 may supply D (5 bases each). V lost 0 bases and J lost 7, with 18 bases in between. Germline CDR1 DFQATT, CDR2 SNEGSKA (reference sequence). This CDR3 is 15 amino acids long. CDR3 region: CSARDGSEGSPTQYF. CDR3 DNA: TGCAGTGCTAGAGATGGAAGCGAGGGGTCCCCGACCCAGTACTTC.

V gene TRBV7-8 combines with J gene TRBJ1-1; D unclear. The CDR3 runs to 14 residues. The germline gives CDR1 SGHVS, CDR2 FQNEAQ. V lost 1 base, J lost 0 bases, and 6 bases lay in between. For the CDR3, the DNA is TGTGCCAGCAGCTTAGATTATGTGAACACTGAAGCTTTCTTT. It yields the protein CASSLDYVNTEAFF. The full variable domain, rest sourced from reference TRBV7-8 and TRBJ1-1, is GAGVSQSPRYKVAKRGQDVALRCDPISGHVSLFWYQQALGQGPEFLTYFQNEAQLDKSGLPSDRFFAERPEGSVSTLKIQRTQQEDSAVYLCASSLDYVNTEAFFGQGTRLTVV.

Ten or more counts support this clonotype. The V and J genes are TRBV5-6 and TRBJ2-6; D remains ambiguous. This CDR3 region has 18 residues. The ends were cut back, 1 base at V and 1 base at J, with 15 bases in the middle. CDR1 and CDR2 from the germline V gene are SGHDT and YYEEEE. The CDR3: CASSLLQYLLSGANVLTF. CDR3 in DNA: TGTGCCAGCAGCTTGCTCCAGTACCTTCTATCTGGGGCCAACGTCCTGACTTTC.

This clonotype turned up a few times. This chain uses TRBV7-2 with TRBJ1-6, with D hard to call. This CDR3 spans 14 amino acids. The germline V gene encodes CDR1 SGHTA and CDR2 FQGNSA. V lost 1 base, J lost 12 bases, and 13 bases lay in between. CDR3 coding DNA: TGTGCCAGCAGCTTAGATTCCGCAGGTTTACCCCTCCACTTT. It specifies CASSLDSAGLPLHF.

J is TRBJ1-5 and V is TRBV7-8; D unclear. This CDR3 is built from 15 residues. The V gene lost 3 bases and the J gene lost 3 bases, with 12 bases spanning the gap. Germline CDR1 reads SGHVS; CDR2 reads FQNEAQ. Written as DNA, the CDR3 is TGTGCCAGCAGCTTTGGAGCTCGGGACAATCAGCCCCAGCATTTT. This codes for CASSFGARDNQPQHF.

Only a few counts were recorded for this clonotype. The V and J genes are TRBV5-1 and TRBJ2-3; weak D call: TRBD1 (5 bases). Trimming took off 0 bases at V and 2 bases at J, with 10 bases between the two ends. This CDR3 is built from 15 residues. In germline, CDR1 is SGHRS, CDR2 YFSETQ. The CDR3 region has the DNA TGCGCCAGCAGCTTGGGGGGCAGACCCACAGATACGCAGTATTTT. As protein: CASSLGGRPTDTQYF.

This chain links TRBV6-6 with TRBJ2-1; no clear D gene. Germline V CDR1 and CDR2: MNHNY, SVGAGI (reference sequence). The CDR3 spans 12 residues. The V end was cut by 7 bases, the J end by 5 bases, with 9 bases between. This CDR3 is CASTHRHNEQFF. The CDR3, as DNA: TGTGCCAGCACCCACCGTCACAATGAGCAGTTCTTC.

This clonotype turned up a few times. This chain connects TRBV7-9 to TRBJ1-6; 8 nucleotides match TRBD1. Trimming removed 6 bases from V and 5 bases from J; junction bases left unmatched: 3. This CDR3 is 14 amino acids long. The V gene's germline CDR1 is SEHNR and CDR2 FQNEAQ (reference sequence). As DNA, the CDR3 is TGTGCCAGCAGGACACAGGGGGATAATTCACCCCTCCACTTT. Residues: CASRTQGDNSPLHF.

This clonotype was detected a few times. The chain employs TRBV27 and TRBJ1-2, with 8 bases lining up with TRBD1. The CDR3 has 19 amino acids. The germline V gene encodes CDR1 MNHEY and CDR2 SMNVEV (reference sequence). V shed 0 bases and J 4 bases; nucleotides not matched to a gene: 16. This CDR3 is CASSLSSRQGARAGYGYTF. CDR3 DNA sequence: TGTGCCAGCAGTTTATCATCCCGGCAGGGGGCGCGGGCTGGCTATGGCTACACCTTC.

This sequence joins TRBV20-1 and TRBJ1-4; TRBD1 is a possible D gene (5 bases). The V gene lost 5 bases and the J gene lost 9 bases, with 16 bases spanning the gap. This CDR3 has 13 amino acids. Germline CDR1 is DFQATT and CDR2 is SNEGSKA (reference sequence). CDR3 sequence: CSAAQAGKKKLFF. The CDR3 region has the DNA TGCAGTGCTGCCCAAGCAGGGAAAAAAAAACTGTTTTTT.

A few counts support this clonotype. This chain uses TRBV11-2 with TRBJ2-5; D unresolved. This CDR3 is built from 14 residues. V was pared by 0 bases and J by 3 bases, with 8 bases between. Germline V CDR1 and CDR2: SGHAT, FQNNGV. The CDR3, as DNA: TGTGCCAGCAGCTTAGAGTATAGAAAAGAGACCCAGTACTTC. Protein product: CASSLEYRKETQYF. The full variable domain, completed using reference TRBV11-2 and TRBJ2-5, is EAGVAQSPRYKIIEKRQSVAFWCNPISGHATLYWYQQILGQGPKLLIQFQNNGVVDDSQLPKDRFSAERLKGVDSTLKIQPAKLEDSAVYLCASSLEYRKETQYFGPGTRLLVL.

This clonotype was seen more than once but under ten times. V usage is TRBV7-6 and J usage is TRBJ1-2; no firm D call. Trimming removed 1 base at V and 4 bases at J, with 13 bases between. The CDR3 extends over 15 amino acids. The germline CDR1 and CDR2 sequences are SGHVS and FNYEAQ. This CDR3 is CASSLEPATLYGYTF. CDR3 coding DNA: TGTGCCAGCAGCTTAGAACCTGCAACACTCTATGGCTACACCTTC.

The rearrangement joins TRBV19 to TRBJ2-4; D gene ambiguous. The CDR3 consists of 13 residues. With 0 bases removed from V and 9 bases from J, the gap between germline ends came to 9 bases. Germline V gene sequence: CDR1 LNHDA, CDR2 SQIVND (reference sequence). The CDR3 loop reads CASSIDRSPIQYF. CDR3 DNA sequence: TGTGCCAGTAGTATAGACCGGTCTCCCATTCAGTACTTC.

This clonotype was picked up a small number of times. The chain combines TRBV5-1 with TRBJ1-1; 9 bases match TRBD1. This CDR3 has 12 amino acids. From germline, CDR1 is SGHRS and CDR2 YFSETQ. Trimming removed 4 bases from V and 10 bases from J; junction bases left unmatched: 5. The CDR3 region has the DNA TGCGCCAGCAGCAGGACAGGGGTTGGAGCTTTCTTT. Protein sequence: CASSRTGVGAFF.